The 19 T cell receptor beta chains reported below all come from one sample, sequenced in a study of blood T cells in healthy people across ages. Through a sample-barcoded 5' primer and a J-beta primer mix, a second PCR was run for roughly 7 to 11 cycles. Each CDR3 protein gets one entry after TCRdb re-called the 5' RACE reads with MiXCR. The sample lists about 570,000 distinct CDR3 sequences; 25% to 30% were seen once. The material sequenced was blood. These receptors originate from a woman in her 70s in good health.

This clonotype occurred a few times. This chain links TRBV20-1 with TRBJ2-2; D is possibly TRBD2 (5 bases). The V end lost 6 bases, the J end lost 4 bases, and 15 bases lay between the germline ends. The V gene's germline CDR1 is DFQATT and CDR2 SNEGSKA (reference sequence). The CDR3 has 14 amino acids. The CDR3 DNA reads TGCAGTGCCTCCTTTAGCGTCAGCACCGGGGAGCTGTTTTTT. It encodes CSASFSVSTGELFF.

This clonotype was detected a few times. This chain connects TRBV11-1 to TRBJ2-1, with 11 bases that match TRBD2. The V and J ends lost 5 bases and 2 bases, in that order; junction bases with no gene match: 5. This CDR3 has 16 amino acids. Germline V gene data show CDR1 as SGHAT and CDR2 as FQDESV (reference sequence). Here the CDR3 DNA reads TGTGCCAGCAGCCCCCTGACTAGCGGGGCCTACAATGAGCAGTTCTTC. Residues: CASSPLTSGAYNEQFF.

The table lists this clonotype with a few counts. The chain joins TRBV5-1 to TRBJ2-3; 8 nucleotides line up with TRBD1. Germline lookup yields CDR1 SGHRS and CDR2 YFSETQ. The junction had 3 bases not matched to a gene; V was cut back by 1 base and J by 2 bases. The CDR3 loop spans 15 amino acids. The CDR3 coding sequence is TGCGCCAGCAGCTTGCAGGGGGCGAACACAGATACGCAGTATTTT. Protein product: CASSLQGANTDTQYF.

This clonotype turned up a few times. The CDR3 loop reads CASSPGGLNNNEQFF. Here the CDR3 DNA reads TGCGCCAGCAGCCCAGGGGGATTAAACAACAATGAGCAGTTCTTC. V gene TRBV5-1 combines with J gene TRBJ2-1, with 7 bases identical to TRBD1. Germline V gene sequence: CDR1 SGHRS, CDR2 YFSETQ. The V gene end was trimmed by 4 bases and the J gene end by 5 bases; junction bases not matched to a gene: 9. CDR3 length: 15 amino acids.

The V and J genes are TRBV20-1 and TRBJ2-3, with 8 bases lining up with TRBD2. V lost 3 bases and J lost 0; bases outside the gene matches: 5. This CDR3 spans 15 amino acids. The germline V gene has CDR1 DFQATT and CDR2 SNEGSKA (reference sequence). The CDR3 DNA sequence: TGCAGTGCTAGTCATGCTAGCGGGAGCACAGATACGCAGTATTTT. Protein product: CSASHASGSTDTQYF.

This clonotype was counted only a few times. The chain uses TRBV12-5 and TRBJ1-1; no definite D call. Germline V gene data show CDR1 as LGHNT and CDR2 as FRNRAP. CDR3 length: 11 residues. Trimming took off 8 bases at V and 7 bases at J, with 11 bases between the two ends. CDR3 amino acids: CASRVADEAFF. The CDR3 bases are TGTGCTAGTCGGGTGGCGGATGAAGCTTTCTTT.

The gene calls are TRBV12-3 or TRBV12-4 and TRBJ1-2; TRBD1 aligns across 9 bases. CDR3 size: 14 residues. V shed 6 bases, J shed 4 bases, and the junction held 6 bases outside the gene matches. As DNA, the CDR3 is TGTGCCAGCAGAGGGACAGGGTGGACCTATGGCTACACCTTC. This translates into CASRGTGWTYGYTF.

V is TRBV18 and J is TRBJ2-5; TRBD2 might be the D (6 bases). The V end lost 5 bases, the J end lost 5 bases, and 12 bases lay between the germline ends. Germline V gene sequence: CDR1 KGHSH, CDR2 LQKENI. This CDR3 has 13 residues. The CDR3 nucleotides are TGTGCCAGCTCATCCCGCGCGGGGGAGACCCAGTACTTC. It translates to CASSSRAGETQYF. Full variable domain (rest looked up from reference TRBV18 and TRBJ2-5): NAGVMQNPRHLVRRRGQEARLRCSPMKGHSHVYWYRQLPEEGLKFMVYLQKENIIDESGMPKERFSAEFPKEGPSILRIQQVVRGDSAAYFCASSSRAGETQYFGPGTRLLVL.

The gene calls are TRBV7-2 and TRBJ2-1, with a possible D match to TRBD2 (6 bases). Germline values: CDR1 SGHTA, CDR2 FQGNSA. Trimming removed 2 bases from V and 8 bases from J, with 13 bases in between. This CDR3 is 14 amino acids long. The CDR3: CASSLPGGSDEQFF. CDR3 coding DNA: TGTGCCAGCAGCTTACCCGGGGGAAGCGATGAGCAGTTCTTC. The full variable domain, completed using reference TRBV7-2 and TRBJ2-1, is GAGVSQSPSNKVTEKGKDVELRCDPISGHTALYWYRQSLGQGLEFLIYFQGNSAPDKSGLPSDRFSAERTGGSVSTLTIQRTQQEDSAVYLCASSLPGGSDEQFFGPGTRLTVL.

This clonotype was detected many times. V usage is TRBV6-5 and J usage is TRBJ1-4; possibly TRBD1 for D (5 bases). The CDR3 consists of 14 residues. CDR1 is MNHEY, CDR2 SVGAGI, per germline. Deletions cut 2 bases from V and 6 bases from J, with 10 bases between. The CDR3, as DNA: TGTGCCAGCAGTTACGGGGGATTTGATGAAAAACTGTTTTTT. Translation: CASSYGGFDEKLFF.

The chain employs TRBV6-1 and TRBJ1-1; TRBD1 matches 7 bases. Germline CDR1 and CDR2: MNHNS and SASEGT. The CDR3 is 16 amino acids. Trimming took 10 bases from V and 12 from J; bases not matched to a gene: 26. The CDR3, as DNA: TGTGCCACCCGGGGTCCCTTCGACAGGGCAAATCAAGAACCTTTCTTT. Amino acids: CATRGPFDRANQEPFF.

About this clonotype: This could be a read error, since a much larger clone is one nucleotide away. The V gene is TRBV20-1, the J gene TRBJ2-5; D unclear. This CDR3 spans 12 amino acids. Trimming cost V 0 bases and J 6 bases, with 8 bases left between them. CDR1 DFQATT and CDR2 SNEGSKA come from the germline V gene (reference sequence). Here the CDR3 reads CSARDEGKTQYF. CDR3 sequence (DNA): TGCAGTGCTAGAGATGAAGGAAAGACCCAGTACTTC.

This clonotype showed up many times. This chain connects TRBV28 to TRBJ2-7; D is ambiguous. V lost 6 bases and J lost 4, with 7 bases in between. Germline-derived CDR1 and CDR2 are MDHEN and SYDVKM. The CDR3 consists of 11 residues. CDR3 nucleotide sequence: TGTGCCAGCAGCCCCTATTACGAGCAGTACTTC. It translates to CASSPYYEQYF.

This clonotype was seen only a few times. V is TRBV7-2 and J is TRBJ1-1; tentatively, D is TRBD1 (5 bases). CDR1 and CDR2 from the germline V gene are SGHTA and FQGNSA. The CDR3 is 15 residues long. V lost 0 bases and J 3 bases, leaving 11 bases between the germline ends. CDR3 in amino acids: CASSLAGAGYTEAFF. The CDR3 DNA sequence: TGTGCCAGCAGCTTAGCCGGGGCGGGGTACACTGAAGCTTTCTTT. The entire variable domain, with the rest obtained from reference TRBV7-2 and TRBJ1-1, is as follows: GAGVSQSPSNKVTEKGKDVELRCDPISGHTALYWYRQSLGQGLEFLIYFQGNSAPDKSGLPSDRFSAERTGGSVSTLTIQRTQQEDSAVYLCASSLAGAGYTEAFFGQGTRLTVV.

This sequence joins TRBV6-5 and TRBJ1-4; perhaps TRBD1 as D (6 bases). V was pared by 6 bases and J by 4 bases, with 15 bases between. This CDR3 comprises 15 residues. Germline V lookup: CDR1 MNHEY, CDR2 SVGAGI. Here the CDR3 reads CASRTTGGGNEKLFF. The DNA for the CDR3 is TGTGCCAGCAGAACCACGGGGGGCGGTAATGAAAAACTGTTTTTT.

This clonotype was detected ten times or more. This chain connects TRBV29-1 to TRBJ2-3; TRBD1 agrees at 7 bases. Germline V gene lookup returns CDR1 SQVTM and CDR2 ANQGSEA. Trimming took 2 bases from V and 4 from J; bases not matched to a gene: 3. CDR3 length: 13 residues. CDR3 coding DNA: TGCAGCGTTGAAAGACAGGGCGCAGATACGCAGTATTTT. It yields the protein CSVERQGADTQYF.

This clonotype was found a few times. The chain links TRBV6-5 to TRBJ1-1; D unresolved. V lost 2 bases, J lost 1 base, and 8 bases lay in between. Germline lookup yields CDR1 MNHEY and CDR2 SVGAGI. The CDR3 loop spans 14 amino acids. CDR3 nucleotide sequence: TGTGCCAGCAGTTACCAGTACTCGAACACTGAAGCTTTCTTT. This codes for CASSYQYSNTEAFF.

The J gene is TRBJ2-1, the V gene TRBV5-5; no reliable D call. The end of the DNA fits TRBJ2-5 better, so the J call may be wrong. This CDR3 has 12 residues. Germline loops: CDR1 SGHKS, CDR2 YYEKEE (reference sequence). The CDR3 is CASSFPDETQYF. DNA of the CDR3: TGTGCCAGCAGCTTCCCGGACGAGACCCAGTACTTC.

The rearrangement links TRBV20-1 to TRBJ2-7; D ambiguous. Trimming removed 0 bases at V and 2 bases at J, with 5 bases between. This CDR3 contains 12 residues. The V gene's germline CDR1 is DFQATT and CDR2 SNEGSKA (reference sequence). The CDR3 loop reads CSARDSPYEQYF. The CDR3 DNA sequence: TGCAGTGCTAGAGATAGTCCCTACGAGCAGTACTTC.